The T cell receptor (beta chain) under discussion was sequenced for a study of blood T cell repertoires in COVID-19. Background on the study: COVID-19 samples collected from the United States, Italy and Spain covered acute and convalescent phases.

V trimming: 4 bases; J trimming: 4 bases; junction bases outside the gene matches: 3. There are 14 residues in the CDR3. The germline CDR1 and CDR2 sequences are KGHDR and SFDVKD. Measured with immunoSEQ multiplex PCR; TCRdb has only the in-frame clones, and not every one. The sample shows 250,000 to 300,000 clones, 82% of them seen only once. The rearrangement joins TRBV24-1 to TRBJ1-2; 9 bases are a match to TRBD1. The sequencing sample was made of peripheral blood. The source is a woman between 18 and 30 years old with acute or convalescent COVID-19. The CDR3 region has the DNA TGTGCCACCAGTGACCCGGACAGGGGCTATGGCTACACCTTC. It is translated as CATSDPDRGYGYTF.